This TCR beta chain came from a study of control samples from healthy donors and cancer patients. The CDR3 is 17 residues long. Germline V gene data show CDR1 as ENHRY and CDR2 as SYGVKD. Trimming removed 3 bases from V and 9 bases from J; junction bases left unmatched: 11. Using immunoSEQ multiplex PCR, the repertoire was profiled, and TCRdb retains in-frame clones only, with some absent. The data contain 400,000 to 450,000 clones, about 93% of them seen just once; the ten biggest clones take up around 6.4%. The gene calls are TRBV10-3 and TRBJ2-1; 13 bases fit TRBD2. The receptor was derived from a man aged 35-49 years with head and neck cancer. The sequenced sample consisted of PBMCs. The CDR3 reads CAISDVGLAGNQGEQFF. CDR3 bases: TGTGCCATCAGTGACGTGGGACTAGCGGGAAATCAGGGTGAGCAGTTCTTC.